Listed here is a single T cell receptor beta chain. It lacks a known antigen. No base quality values were provided; no much bigger clone lies one nucleotide off. The sample comes from a study of a mutant IDH1 vaccine in newly diagnosed glioma (dated by TCRdb to the early 2020s). Study-level background: Vaccination began 4-6 weeks after radiotherapy alone, or alongside temozolomide cycles in the chemotherapy-containing groups. The 30 to 40 treated patients were around 60% male and 37.5% female, with a mean age of approximately 40 years. Prior to enrollment, patients had been given standard therapy consisting of radiotherapy alone, temozolomide alone, or radiochemotherapy with temozolomide, with the combination given to most patients. Peripheral blood was collected at six visits: V03 (baseline), V05, V07, V10, V12 and V13. The week-35 safety follow-up was designated visit V12, and the week-47 end of study was designated visit V13. Longitudinal TCRB deep sequencing was done for 25 treated patients, wherever samples were available for exploratory analyses.

Broad study findings and their caveats: The authors noted that analyses of patient blood samples could not be reproduced because of sample limitations. Changes in the top peripheral T cell clonotypes picked up by TCRB sequencing did not appear to be linked to pseudoprogression. Selection of PBMC samples for TCRB deep sequencing was based on availability. Immune responses induced by the vaccine were seen in 93.3% of patients across multiple MHC alleles.

The V end loses 5 bases and the J end loses 5 bases, and a stretch of 12 bases separates them. The germline V gene supplies CDR1 SGHTA and CDR2 FQGNSA. The CDR3, cysteine through phenylalanine, is 13 amino acids long. Left in the record is the CDR3 DNA by itself, 39 bases read in frame from the first base. The library was built by means of the immunoSEQ multiplex PCR assay. The hsTCRB Kit was used according to the manufacturer's protocol to amplify rearranged TCR beta chain sequences. TCRB libraries were sequenced on an Illumina MiSeq. Per the original workflow: Demultiplexing, trimming and gene mapping were performed with the kit vendor's proprietary platform. TCRdb holds this immuneACCESS table with in-frame rearrangements only. Some clones are missing; in checked studies, unresolved V genes explain under half, and the rest has no known cause. Clone size and V and J calls were adopted from that table, with D and trimming inferred from the DNA. This sample lists around 54,000 clones; approximately 87% were detected once. The ten largest account for about 1.6% of the sample.

The sample's time point label, in plain terms: week 35, safety follow-up. Every vaccine dose consisted of 300 ug of a 20-mer mutant IDH1 peptide in Montanide, administered subcutaneously together with topical imiquimod. Patients received eight vaccinations in weeks 1, 3, 5, 7, 11, 15, 19 and 23, corresponding to visits V03 through V10. The donors had newly diagnosed IDH1-mutant astrocytomas of WHO grade 3 or 4 that showed loss of nuclear ATRX. The samples were drawn from NOA16, a multicentre, single-arm, open-label phase I trial in Germany that tested a mutant IDH1 peptide vaccine in humans for the first time. The DNeasy Blood and Tissue Kit was used to extract genomic DNA from EDTA blood for TCRB sequencing.

The receptor's source is a middle-aged man with glioma. This chain is built from TRBV7-2 and TRBJ2-5; there is no confident call for the D gene. The source material was PBMCs, sampled from a glioma patient whose treatment included an IDH1 peptide vaccine. Here is the DNA: TGTGCCAGCAGCCGAGACTTCGGGGAGACCCAGTACTTC. Translated, it reads CASSRDFGETQYF.